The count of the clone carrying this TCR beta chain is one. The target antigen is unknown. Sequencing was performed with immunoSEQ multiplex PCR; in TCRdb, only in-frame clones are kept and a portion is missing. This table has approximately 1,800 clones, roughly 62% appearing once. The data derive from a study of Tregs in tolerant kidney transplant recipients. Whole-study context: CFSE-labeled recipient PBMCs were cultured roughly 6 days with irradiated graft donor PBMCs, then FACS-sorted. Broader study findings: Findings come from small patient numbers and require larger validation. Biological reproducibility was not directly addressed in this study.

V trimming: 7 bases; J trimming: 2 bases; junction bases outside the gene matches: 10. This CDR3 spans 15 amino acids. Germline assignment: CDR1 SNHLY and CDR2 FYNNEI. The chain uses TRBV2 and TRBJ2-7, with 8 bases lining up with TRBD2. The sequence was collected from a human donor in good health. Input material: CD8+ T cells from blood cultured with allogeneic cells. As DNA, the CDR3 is TGTGCCAGCACCGGCGGGAGGATTCAGGCCTACGAGCAGTACTTC. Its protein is CASTGGRIQAYEQYF.